This TCR beta chain was sequenced during a study of vaccination and CD4 T cells after COVID-19. Germline lookup yields CDR1 SSHAT and CDR2 FNYEAQ (reference sequence). The V end was cut by 2 bases, the J end by 10 bases, with 12 bases between. The CDR3 length is 13 residues. A few counts support this clonotype. The target antigen is unknown. Sequenced with the Oncomine TCR Beta short-read assay was DNA taken from cultured CD4+ T cells. TCRdb itself ran the PCR reads through MiXCR, one entry per CDR3 protein. The data contain about 20,000 distinct CDR3 sequences, around 50% of them singletons. Treatment in this sample: approximately 9-day PBMC culture with coronavirus spike peptide pools or control peptides (ViraFEST assay).

Sequencing used CD4+ T cells from blood, cultured in vitro. The TCR comes from a human donor who had recovered from COVID-19. The chain couples TRBV7-7 to TRBJ2-1; perhaps D is TRBD1 or TRBD2 (5 bases each). CDR3 protein: CASSLNLRDEQFF. In nucleotides, the CDR3 is TGTGCCAGCAGCTTAAATCTTCGGGACGAGCAGTTCTTC.